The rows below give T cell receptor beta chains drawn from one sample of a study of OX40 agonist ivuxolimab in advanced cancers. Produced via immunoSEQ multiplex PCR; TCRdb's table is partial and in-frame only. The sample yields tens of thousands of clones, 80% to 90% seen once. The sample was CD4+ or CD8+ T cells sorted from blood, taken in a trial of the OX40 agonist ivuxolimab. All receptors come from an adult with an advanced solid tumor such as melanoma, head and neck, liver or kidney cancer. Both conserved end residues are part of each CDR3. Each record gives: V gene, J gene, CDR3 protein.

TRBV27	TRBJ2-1	CANPGTPNNEQFF
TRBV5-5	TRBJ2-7	CASTLGTTYEQYF
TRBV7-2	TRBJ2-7	CASSLTRAEQYF
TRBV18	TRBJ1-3	CASSPSGSSGNTIYF
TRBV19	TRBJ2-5	CASSAGQGSVETQYF
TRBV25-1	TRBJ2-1	CASSDPSHGSDEQFF
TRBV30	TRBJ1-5	CAWGQELNQPQHF
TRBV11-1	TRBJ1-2	CASSLNRINYGYTF
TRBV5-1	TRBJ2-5	CASSLDNRGKTQYF
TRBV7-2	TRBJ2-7	CASSLGDGKQHF
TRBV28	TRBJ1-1	CASSPLGGTTEAFF
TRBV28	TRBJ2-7	CASRDASNSYEQYF
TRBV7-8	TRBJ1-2	CASSLALGQGYTF
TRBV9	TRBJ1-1	CASSADLGNTEAFF
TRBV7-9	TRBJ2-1	CASSPLTPPSSYNEQFF
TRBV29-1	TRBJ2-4	CSVGDRGIQYF
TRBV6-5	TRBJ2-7	CASSLSGRAYEQYF
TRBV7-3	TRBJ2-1	CASSSGLAGVGEQFF
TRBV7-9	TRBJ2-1	CASSTRTSGNNEQFF
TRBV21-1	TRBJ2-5	CASSPWDRIQETQYF
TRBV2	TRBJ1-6	CASERDNSPLHF
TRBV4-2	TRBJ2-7	CASSQGLGTPYEQYF
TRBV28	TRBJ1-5	CASTRAGARYQPQHF
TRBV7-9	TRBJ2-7	CASSLGTGGSYEQYF
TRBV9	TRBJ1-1	CASRQGENTEAFF
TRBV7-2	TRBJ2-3	CASSLGVSTDTQYF
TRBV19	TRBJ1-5	CASSSRVISPQHF
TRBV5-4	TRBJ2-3	CASSFRRGNTDTQYF
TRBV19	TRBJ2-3	CASSIALAGFTDTQYF
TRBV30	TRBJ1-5	CAWSVRASLASNQPQHF
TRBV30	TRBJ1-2	CAWSVGGSGYTF
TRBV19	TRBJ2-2	CASMGGELGAGELFF
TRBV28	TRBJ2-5	CASSFTGGGETQYF
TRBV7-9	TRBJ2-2	CASSWTSGRANTGELFF
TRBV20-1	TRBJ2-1	CSAGLAYEQFF
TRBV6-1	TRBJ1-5	CASSSTNQPQHF
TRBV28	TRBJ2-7	CASSLLAGERNF
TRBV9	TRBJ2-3	CASSAITPDTQYF
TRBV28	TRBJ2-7	CASSLVDKHYEQYF
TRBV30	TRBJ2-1	CAWSPPVLVVPTSGYNEQFF
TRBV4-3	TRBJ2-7	CASSSRTSGTYEQYF
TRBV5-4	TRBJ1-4	CASSIGRAPNEKLFF